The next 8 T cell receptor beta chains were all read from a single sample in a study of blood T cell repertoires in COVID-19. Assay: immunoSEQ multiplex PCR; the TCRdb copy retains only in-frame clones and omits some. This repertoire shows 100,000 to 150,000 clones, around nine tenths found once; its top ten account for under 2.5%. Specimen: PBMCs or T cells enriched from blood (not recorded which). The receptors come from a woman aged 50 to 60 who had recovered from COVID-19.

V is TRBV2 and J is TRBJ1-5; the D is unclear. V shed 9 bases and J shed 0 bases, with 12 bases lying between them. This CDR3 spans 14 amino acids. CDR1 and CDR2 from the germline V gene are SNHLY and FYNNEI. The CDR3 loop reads CASMAENSNQPQHF. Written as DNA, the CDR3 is TGTGCCAGTATGGCAGAAAATAGCAATCAGCCCCAGCATTTT.

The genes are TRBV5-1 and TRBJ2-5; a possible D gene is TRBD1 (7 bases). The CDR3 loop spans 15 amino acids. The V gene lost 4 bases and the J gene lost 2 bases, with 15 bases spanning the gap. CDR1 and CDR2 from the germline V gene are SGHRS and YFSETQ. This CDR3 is CASSPGDRDQETQYF. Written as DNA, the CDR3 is TGCGCCAGCAGCCCGGGGGACAGAGATCAAGAGACCCAGTACTTC.

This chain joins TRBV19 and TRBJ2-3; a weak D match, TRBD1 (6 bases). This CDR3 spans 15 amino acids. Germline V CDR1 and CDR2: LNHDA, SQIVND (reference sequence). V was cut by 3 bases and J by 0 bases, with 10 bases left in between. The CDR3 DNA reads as TGTGCCAGTAGTATGGGGGCAGTCAGCACAGATACGCAGTATTTT. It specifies CASSMGAVSTDTQYF.

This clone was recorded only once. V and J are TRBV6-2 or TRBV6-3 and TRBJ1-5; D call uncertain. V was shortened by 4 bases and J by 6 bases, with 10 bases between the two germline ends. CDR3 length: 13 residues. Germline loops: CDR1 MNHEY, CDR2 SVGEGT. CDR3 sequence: CASSLRFGQPQHF. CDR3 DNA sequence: TGTGCCAGCAGTTTGCGGTTCGGTCAGCCCCAGCATTTT.

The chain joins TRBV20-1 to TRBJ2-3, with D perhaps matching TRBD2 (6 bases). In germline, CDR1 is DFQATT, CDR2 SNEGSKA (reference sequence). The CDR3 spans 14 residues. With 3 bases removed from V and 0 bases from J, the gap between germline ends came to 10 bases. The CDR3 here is CSASWAGSTDTQYF. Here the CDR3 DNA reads TGCAGTGCTAGTTGGGCGGGAAGCACAGATACGCAGTATTTT.

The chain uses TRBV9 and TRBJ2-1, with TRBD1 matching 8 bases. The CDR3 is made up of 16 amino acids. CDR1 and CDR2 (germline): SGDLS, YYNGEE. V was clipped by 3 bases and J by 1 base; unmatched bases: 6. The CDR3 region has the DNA TGTGCCAGCAGCGGTCTCGGACAGGGTTCCTACAATGAGCAGTTCTTC. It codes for CASSGLGQGSYNEQFF.

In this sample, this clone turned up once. The chain's CDR3 is CASSFGSERVNQPQHF. Written as DNA, the CDR3 is TGTGCCAGCAGCTTTGGATCAGAACGGGTCAATCAGCCCCAGCATTTT. The V gene is TRBV5-6, the J gene TRBJ1-5; no clear D. V was trimmed by 2 bases and J by 3 bases, leaving 15 bases between them. The CDR3 sequence is 16 residues long. CDR1 is SGHDT and CDR2 is YYEEEE in the germline V gene.

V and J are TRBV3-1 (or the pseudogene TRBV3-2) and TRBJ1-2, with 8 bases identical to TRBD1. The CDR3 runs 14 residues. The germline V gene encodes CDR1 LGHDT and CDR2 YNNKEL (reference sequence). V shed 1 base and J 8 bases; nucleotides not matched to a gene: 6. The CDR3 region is CASSQGRQGIGYTF. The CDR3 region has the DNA TGTGCCAGCAGCCAAGGACGACAGGGGATCGGCTACACCTTC.